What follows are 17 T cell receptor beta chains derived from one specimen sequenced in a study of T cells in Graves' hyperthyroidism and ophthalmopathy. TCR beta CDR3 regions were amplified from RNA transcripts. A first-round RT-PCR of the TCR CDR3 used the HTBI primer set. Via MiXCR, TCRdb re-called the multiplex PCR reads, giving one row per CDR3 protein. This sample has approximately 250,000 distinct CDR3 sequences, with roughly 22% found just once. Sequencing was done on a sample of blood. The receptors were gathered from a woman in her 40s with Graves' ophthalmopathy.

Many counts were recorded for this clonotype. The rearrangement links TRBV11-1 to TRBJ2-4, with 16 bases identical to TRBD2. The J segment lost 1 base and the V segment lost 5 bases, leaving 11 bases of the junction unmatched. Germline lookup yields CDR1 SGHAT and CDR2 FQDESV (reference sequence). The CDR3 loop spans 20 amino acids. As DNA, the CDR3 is TGTGCCAGCAGCACCATCGGGACTAGCGGGAGGGCCTTGGCCAAAAACATTCAGTACTTC. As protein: CASSTIGTSGRALAKNIQYF.

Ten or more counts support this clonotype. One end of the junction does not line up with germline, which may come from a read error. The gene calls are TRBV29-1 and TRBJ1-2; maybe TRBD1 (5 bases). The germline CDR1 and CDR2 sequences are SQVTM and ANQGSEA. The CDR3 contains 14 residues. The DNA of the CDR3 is TGCAGCGTGGGGGGAACAGCTGCTAACTATGGCCACACCTTC. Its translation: CSVGGTAANYGHTF. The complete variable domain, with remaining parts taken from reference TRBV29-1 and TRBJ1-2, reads SAVISQKPSRDICQRGTSLTIQCQVDSQVTMMFWYRQQPGQSLTLIATANQGSEATYESGFVIDKFPISRPNLTFSTLTVSNMSPEDSSIYLCSVGGTAANYGHTFGSGTRLTVV.

CDR3 protein: CASSQTGNFEAFF. The CDR3 DNA reads TGTGCCAGCAGTCAGACAGGGAATTTTGAAGCTTTCTTT. V is TRBV2 and J is TRBJ1-1; 7 nucleotides agree with TRBD1. The V gene end was trimmed by 5 bases and the J gene end by 7 bases; junction bases not matched to a gene: 7. The CDR3 consists of 13 residues. CDR1 SNHLY and CDR2 FYNNEI come from the germline V gene.

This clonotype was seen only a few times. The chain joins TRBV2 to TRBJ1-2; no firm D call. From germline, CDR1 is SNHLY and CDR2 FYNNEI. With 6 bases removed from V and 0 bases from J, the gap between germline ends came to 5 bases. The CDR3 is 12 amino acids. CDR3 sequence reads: CASRAANYGYTF. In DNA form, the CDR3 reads TGTGCCAGCAGGGCAGCTAACTATGGCTACACCTTC.

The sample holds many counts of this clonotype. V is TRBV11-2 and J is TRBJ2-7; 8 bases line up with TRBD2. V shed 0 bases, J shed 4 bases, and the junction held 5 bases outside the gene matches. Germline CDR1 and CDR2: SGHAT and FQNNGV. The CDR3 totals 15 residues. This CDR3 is CASSLEPGGPYEQYF. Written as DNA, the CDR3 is TGTGCCAGCAGCTTAGAACCGGGAGGGCCGTACGAGCAGTACTTC.

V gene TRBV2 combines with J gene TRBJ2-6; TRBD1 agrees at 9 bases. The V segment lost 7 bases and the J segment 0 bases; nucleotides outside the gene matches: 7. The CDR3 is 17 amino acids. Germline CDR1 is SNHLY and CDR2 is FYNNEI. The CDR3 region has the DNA TGTGCCAGCAAGCGGGACAGGGTCGACTCTGGGGCCAACGTCCTGACTTTC. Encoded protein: CASKRDRVDSGANVLTF.

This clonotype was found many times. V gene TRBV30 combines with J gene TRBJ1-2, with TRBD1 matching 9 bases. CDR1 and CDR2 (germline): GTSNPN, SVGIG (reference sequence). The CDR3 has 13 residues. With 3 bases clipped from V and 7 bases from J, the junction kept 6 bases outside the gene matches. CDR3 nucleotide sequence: TGTGCCTGGAGCCCGGGACAGGGCGGTGGCTACACCTTC. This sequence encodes CAWSPGQGGGYTF.

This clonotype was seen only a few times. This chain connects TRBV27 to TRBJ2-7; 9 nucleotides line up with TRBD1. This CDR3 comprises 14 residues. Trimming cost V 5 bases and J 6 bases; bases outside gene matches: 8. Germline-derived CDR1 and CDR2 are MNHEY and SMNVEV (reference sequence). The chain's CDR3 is CASSTPGQGVEQYF. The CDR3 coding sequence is TGTGCCAGCAGTACTCCGGGACAGGGCGTCGAGCAGTACTTC.

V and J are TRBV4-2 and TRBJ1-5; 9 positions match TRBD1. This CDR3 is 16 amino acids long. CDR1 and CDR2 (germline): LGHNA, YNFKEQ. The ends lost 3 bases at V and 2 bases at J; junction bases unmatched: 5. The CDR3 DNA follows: TGTGCCAGCAGCCAGGAACAGGGGGCGGGCAATCAGCCCCAGCATTTT. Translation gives CASSQEQGAGNQPQHF.

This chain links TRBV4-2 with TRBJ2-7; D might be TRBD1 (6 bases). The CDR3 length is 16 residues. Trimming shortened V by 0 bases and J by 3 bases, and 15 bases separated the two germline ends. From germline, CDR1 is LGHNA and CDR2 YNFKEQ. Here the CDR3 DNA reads TGTGCCAGCAGCCAAGACGGCGGTCTAGGGGGCTACGAGCAGTACTTC. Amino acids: CASSQDGGLGGYEQYF.

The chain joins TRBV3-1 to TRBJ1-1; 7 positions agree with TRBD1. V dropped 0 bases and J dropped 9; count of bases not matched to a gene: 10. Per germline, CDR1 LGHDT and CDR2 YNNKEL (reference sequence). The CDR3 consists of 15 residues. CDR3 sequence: CASSQDRGVGEKAFF. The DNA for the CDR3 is TGTGCCAGCAGCCAAGACAGGGGGGTGGGTGAGAAAGCTTTCTTT.

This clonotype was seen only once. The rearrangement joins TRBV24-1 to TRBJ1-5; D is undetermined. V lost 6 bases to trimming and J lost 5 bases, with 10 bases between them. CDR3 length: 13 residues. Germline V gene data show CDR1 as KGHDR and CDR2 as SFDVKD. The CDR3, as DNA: TGTGCCACCAGTCGCGACACATATCAGCCCCAGCATTTT. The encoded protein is CATSRDTYQPQHF.

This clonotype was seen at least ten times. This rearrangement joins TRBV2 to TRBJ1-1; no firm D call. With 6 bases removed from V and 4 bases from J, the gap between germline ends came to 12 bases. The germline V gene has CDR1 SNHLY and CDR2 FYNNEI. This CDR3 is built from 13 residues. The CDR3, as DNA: TGTGCCAGCAGGGGCGACGGAGGCACTGAAGCTTTCTTT. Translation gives CASRGDGGTEAFF.

CDR3 coding DNA: TGTGCCAGCAGCGATAGGACTAGCGGGGGACGAGAGACCCAGTACTTC. Amino acids: CASSDRTSGGRETQYF. The chain employs TRBV7-2 and TRBJ2-5; 13 nucleotides agree with TRBD2. V was pared by 5 bases and J by 4 bases, with 7 bases of the junction left unmatched. The CDR3 has 16 residues. Per germline, CDR1 SGHTA and CDR2 FQGNSA.

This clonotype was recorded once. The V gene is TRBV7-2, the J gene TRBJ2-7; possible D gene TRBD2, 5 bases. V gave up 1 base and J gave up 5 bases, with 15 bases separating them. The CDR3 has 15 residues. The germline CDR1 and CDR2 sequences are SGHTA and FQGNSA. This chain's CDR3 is CASSLGTEGRDEQYF. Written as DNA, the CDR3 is TGTGCCAGCAGCTTAGGTACCGAGGGTCGCGACGAGCAGTACTTC.

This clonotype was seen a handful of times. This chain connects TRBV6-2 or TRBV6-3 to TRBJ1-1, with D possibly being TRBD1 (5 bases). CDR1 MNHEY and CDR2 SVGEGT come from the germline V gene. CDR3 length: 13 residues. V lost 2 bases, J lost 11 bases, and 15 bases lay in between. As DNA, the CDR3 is TGTGCCAGCAGTTACGCAAGACAGAGCTATGCTTTCTTT. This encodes CASSYARQSYAFF.

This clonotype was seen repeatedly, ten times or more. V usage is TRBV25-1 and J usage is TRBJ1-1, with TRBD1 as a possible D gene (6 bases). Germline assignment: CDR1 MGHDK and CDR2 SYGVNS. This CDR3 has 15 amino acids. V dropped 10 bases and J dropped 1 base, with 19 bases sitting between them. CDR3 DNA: TGTGCCACCCGGGGCAGGGGCGCCTGGAACACTGAAGCTTTCTTT. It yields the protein CATRGRGAWNTEAFF.